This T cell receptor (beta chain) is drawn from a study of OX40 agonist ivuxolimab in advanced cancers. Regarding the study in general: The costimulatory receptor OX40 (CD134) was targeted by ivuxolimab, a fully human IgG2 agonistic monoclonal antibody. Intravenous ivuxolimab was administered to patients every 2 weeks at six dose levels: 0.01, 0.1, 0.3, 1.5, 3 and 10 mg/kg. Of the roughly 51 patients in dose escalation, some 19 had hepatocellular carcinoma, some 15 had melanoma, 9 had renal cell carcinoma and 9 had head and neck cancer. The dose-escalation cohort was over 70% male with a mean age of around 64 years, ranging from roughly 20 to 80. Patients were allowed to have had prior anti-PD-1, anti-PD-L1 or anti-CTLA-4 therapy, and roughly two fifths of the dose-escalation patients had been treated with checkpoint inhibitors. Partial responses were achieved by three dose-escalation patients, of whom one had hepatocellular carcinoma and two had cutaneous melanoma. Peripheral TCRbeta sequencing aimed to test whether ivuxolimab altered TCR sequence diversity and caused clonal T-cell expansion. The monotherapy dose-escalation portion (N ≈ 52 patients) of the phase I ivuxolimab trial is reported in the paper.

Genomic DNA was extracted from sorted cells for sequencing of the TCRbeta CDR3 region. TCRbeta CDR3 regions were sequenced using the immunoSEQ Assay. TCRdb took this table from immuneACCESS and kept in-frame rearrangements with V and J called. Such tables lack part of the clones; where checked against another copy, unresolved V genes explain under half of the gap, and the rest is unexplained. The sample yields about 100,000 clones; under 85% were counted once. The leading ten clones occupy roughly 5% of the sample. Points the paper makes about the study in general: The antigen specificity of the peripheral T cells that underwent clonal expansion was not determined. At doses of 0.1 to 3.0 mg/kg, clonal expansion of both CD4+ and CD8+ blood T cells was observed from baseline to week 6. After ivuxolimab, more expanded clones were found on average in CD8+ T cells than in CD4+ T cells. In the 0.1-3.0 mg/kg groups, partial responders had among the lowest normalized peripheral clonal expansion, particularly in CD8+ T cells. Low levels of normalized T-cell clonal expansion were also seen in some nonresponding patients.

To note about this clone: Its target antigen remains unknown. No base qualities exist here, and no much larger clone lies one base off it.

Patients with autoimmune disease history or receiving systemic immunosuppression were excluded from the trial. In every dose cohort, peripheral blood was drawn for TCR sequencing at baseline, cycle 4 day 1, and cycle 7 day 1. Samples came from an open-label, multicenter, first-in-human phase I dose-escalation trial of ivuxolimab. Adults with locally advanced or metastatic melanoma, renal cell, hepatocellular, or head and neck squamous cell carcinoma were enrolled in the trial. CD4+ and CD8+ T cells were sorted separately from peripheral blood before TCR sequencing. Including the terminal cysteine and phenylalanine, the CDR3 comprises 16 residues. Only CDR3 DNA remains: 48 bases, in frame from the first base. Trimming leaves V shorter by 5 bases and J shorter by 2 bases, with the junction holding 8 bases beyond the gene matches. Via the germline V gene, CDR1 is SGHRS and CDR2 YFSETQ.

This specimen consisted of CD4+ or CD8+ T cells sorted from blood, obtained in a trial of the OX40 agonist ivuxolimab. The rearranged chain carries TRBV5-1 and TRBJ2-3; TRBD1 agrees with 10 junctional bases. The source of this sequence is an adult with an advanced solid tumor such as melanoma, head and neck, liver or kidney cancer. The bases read TGCGCCAGCAGGAGGGACAGGGGACGGGCCACAGATACGCAGTATTTT. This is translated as CASRRDRGRATDTQYF. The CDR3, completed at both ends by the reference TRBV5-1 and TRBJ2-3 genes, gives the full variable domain KAGVTQTPRYLIKTRGQQVTLSCSPISGHRSVSWYQQTPGQGLQFLFEYFSETQRNKGNFPGRFSGRQFSNSRSEMNVSTLELGDSALYLCASRRDRGRATDTQYFGPGTRLTVL.